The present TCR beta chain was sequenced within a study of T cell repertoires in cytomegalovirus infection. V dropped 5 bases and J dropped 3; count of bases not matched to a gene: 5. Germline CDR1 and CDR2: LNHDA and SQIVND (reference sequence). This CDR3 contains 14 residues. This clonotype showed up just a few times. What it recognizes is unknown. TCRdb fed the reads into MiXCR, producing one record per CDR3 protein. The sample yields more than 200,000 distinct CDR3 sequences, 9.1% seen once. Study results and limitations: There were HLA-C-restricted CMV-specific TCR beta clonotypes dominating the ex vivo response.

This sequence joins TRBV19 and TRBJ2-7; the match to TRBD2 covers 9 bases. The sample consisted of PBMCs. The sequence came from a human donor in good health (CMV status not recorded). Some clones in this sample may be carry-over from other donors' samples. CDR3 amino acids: CASSVAGVGYEQYF. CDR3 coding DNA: TGTGCCAGTAGTGTAGCGGGGGTTGGCTACGAGCAGTACTTC.